This TCR beta chain was found in a study of blood T cell repertoires in COVID-19. Study background: The study drew acute and convalescent COVID-19 samples from the United States, Italy and Spain. Sources were T cells, B-cell-depleted T cells, or PBMCs; the material itself was cDNA or gDNA.

This CDR3 has 17 amino acids. CDR1 and CDR2 from the germline V gene are KGHDR and SFDVKD. V was shortened by 9 bases and J by 7 bases, with 27 bases between the two germline ends. Original processing methods: How many nucleated cells were present was estimated from reference gene primer amplification. Method: immunoSEQ multiplex PCR; TCRdb's copy keeps in-frame clones and lacks some. Clonal size and the V and J genes are those of that table, whereas D and trimming came from the DNA. The table shows roughly 100,000 clones, with approximately 84% occurring only once. The V gene is TRBV24-1, the J gene TRBJ2-1; D gene unclear. The clonotype comes from a woman aged 60-75 years with acute or convalescent COVID-19. Material for sequencing was peripheral blood. The CDR3, as DNA: TGTGCCACCGAGGTAGTTTGGGTCGGAGTGTTTAAGAATGAGCAGTTCTTC. Protein product: CATEVVWVGVFKNEQFF.